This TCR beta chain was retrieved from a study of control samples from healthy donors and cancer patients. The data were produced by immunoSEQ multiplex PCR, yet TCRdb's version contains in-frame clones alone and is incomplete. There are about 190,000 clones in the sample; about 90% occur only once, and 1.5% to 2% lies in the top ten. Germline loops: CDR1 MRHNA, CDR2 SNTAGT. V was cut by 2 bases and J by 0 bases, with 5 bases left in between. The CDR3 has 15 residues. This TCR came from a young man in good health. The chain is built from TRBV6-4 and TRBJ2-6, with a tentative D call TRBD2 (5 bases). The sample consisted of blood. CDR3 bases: TGTGCCAGCAGTGACGGGAGCTCTGGGGCCAACGTCCTGACTTTC. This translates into CASSDGSSGANVLTF.